The rows below give T cell receptor beta chains drawn from one sample of a study of cytomegalovirus exposure and HLA in healthy donors. Measured with immunoSEQ multiplex PCR; TCRdb has only the in-frame clones, and not every one. The sample lists 110,000 or so clones; about four fifths were seen once. What was sequenced was PBMCs. The origin of the receptors is a woman under 30 in good health and CMV-seronegative. The CDR3 runs from the conserved cysteine through the conserved F or W. D genes are given only for firm matches. For some rows the clone size is stated as once, few or many, or as a class when expanded; others skip it.

.	TRBJ2-4	.	TRBV6-5	TGTGCCAGCAGTCCCCCGCAGGGGAACATTCAGTACTTC	CASSPPQGNIQYF
.	TRBJ1-2	.	TRBV5-5	TGTGCCAGCAGCTCCCTTATGGGGGCTTTTATAGGCTACACCTTC	CASSSLMGAFIGYTF
TRBD2	TRBJ2-1	.	TRBV7-6	TGTGCCAGCACCCAAACAAGCGGGAGTAGCAATGAGCAGTTCTTC	CASTQTSGSSNEQFF
TRBD2	TRBJ2-5	.	TRBV5-4	TGTGCCAGCAGCTTGGATTTGGCGGGAGCAGAGACCCAGTACTTC	CASSLDLAGAETQYF
TRBD1	TRBJ2-1	.	TRBV2	TGTGCCAGCAGAGCTCAGGGGGTGGATGAGCAGTTCTTC	CASRAQGVDEQFF
.	TRBJ1-5	.	TRBV7-2	TGTGCCAGCAGCGACCACAGGGATCAGCCCCAGCATTTT	CASSDHRDQPQHF
.	TRBJ1-2	.	TRBV4-1	TGCGCCAGCAACTCCGGGCCGGGGGACTATGGCTACACCTTC	CASNSGPGDYGYTF
.	TRBJ2-1	.	TRBV5-4	TGTGCCAGCAGCTTGGAAAGCCGGAGAGACTACAATGAGCAGTTCTTC	CASSLESRRDYNEQFF
TRBD2	TRBJ2-1	.	TRBV10-3	TGTGCCATCAGTGCGGGCGGGGGGAGCTCCTACAATGAGCAGTTCTTC	CAISAGGGSSYNEQFF
.	TRBJ1-1	.	TRBV6-5	TGTGCCAGCAGTTCCCCTCGGGTAAGGAACACTGAAGCTTTCTTT	CASSSPRVRNTEAFF
.	TRBJ2-5	.	TRBV9	TGTGCCAGCAGCGTACACGGAGAGACCCAGTACTTC	CASSVHGETQYF
.	TRBJ1-1	.	TRBV7-8	TGTGCCAGCAGCGCCCAGAAGCGCGCCACTGAAGCTTTCTTT	CASSAQKRATEAFF
TRBD1	TRBJ2-7	.	TRBV7-8	TGTGCCAGCAGCTTTGGGACAGGGGGCGAGCAGTACTTC	CASSFGTGGEQYF
.	TRBJ1-1	.	TRBV6-5	TGTGCCAGCAGTTACTCACAGGGAAGAACTGAAGCTTTCTTT	CASSYSQGRTEAFF
.	TRBJ1-2	.	TRBV29-1	TGCAGCGTTGATGAGGGCAACTATGGCTACACCTTC	CSVDEGNYGYTF
.	TRBJ1-1	.	TRBV6-5	TGTGCCAGCAGTTACTCCAAGAACACTGAAGCTTTCTTT	CASSYSKNTEAFF
.	TRBJ1-5	.	TRBV5-5	TGTGCCAGCAGTGTGGACATTAATCAGCCCCAGCATTTT	CASSVDINQPQHF
.	TRBJ2-3	once	TRBV27	TGTGCCAGCAGTCCACTCACAAGCGCCTACACAGATACGCAGTATTTT	CASSPLTSAYTDTQYF
TRBD1	TRBJ1-1	few	TRBV6-5	TGTGCCAGCAGGACCGACAGGGAGGTTGAAGCTTTCTTT	CASRTDREVEAFF
.	TRBJ2-2	few	TRBV7-9	TGTGCCAGCAGCATTGAGGGTGGCGGGGAGCTGTTTTTT	CASSIEGGGELFF
.	TRBJ1-2	once	TRBV19	TGTGCCAGTATATCCTCAGGACTGATTAACTATGGCTACACCTTC	CASISSGLINYGYTF
TRBD1	TRBJ1-2	.	TRBV5-1	TGCGCCAGCAGCTTGACAGGGGGCGATGGGTATGGCTACACCTTC	CASSLTGGDGYGYTF
.	TRBJ1-1	.	TRBV6-1	TGTGCCAGCGAGCGTCATGGGACTGAAGCTTTCTTT	CASERHGTEAFF
.	TRBJ1-1	.	TRBV25-1	TGTGCCAGCAGGTGGCAGGGGACCACTGAAGCTTTCTTT	CASRWQGTTEAFF
TRBD2	TRBJ2-1	once	TRBV15	TGTGCCACCAGCAGACTAGCGGATTACAATGAGCAGTTCTTC	CATSRLADYNEQFF
.	TRBJ1-4	.	TRBV6-6	TGTGCCAGCAGCCCAAGGGGGGGCGCAACCCATGAAAAACTGTTTTTT	CASSPRGGATHEKLFF
.	TRBJ2-2	.	TRBV7-6	TGTGCCAGCAGCTTATCTCCAGGGGCTGACACCGGGGAGCTGTTTTTT	CASSLSPGADTGELFF
TRBD1	TRBJ1-2	.	TRBV7-6	TGTGCCAGCAGCTCGGTGGGACAGGGAACGGGCTACACCTTC	CASSSVGQGTGYTF
TRBD1	TRBJ1-4	.	TRBV6-5	TGTGCCAGCAGTTCCGCCTGGACAGGGCGTTCTGAAAAACTGTTTTTT	CASSSAWTGRSEKLFF
TRBD2	TRBJ2-3	.	TRBV4-3	TGCGCCAGCAGCCAACTAGCGGGGGGGCCCACAGATACGCAGTATTTT	CASSQLAGGPTDTQYF
.	TRBJ1-2	.	TRBV7-9	TGTGCCAGCAGGGCTGATTTCTATGGCTACACCTTC	CASRADFYGYTF
.	TRBJ1-1	.	TRBV7-6	TGTGCCAGCAGCTTAGCTCGACAGGTGAACACTGAAGCTTTCTTT	CASSLARQVNTEAFF
TRBD2	TRBJ2-1	.	TRBV5-1	TGCGCCAGCAGCTCGGGACTAGCCCAAGATTACAATGAGCAGTTCTTC	CASSSGLAQDYNEQFF
TRBD1	TRBJ1-4	.	TRBV30	TGTGCCTGGAGTGACAGGGGATGGTCTGAAAAACTGTTTTTT	CAWSDRGWSEKLFF
.	TRBJ1-1	.	TRBV19	TGTGCCAGCAAACAGGGGAACACTGAAGCTTTCTTT	CASKQGNTEAFF
TRBD1	TRBJ1-2	.	TRBV6-5	TGTGCCAGCAGGGAGGACAGGGCTTATGGCTACACCTTC	CASREDRAYGYTF
TRBD2	TRBJ2-7	.	TRBV6-1	TGTGCCGGCGGGGGAGGAGGGAGCTACGAGCAGTACTTC	CAGGGGGSYEQYF
TRBD2	TRBJ2-1	.	TRBV11-3	TGTGCCAGCAGCATCGGACTAGCGGGAGACAATGAGCAGTTCTTC	CASSIGLAGDNEQFF
TRBD1	TRBJ1-1	.	TRBV19	TGTGCCAGTAGTTCGACAGGGGCGCGCACTGAAGCTTTCTTT	CASSSTGARTEAFF
TRBD2	TRBJ2-2	.	TRBV6-4	TGTGCCAGCAGTCCAGCGGGAGCGTACACCGGGGAGCTGTTTTTT	CASSPAGAYTGELFF
.	TRBJ1-5	.	TRBV7-9	TGTGCCAGCAGCTTACAGGGGCAGCCCCAGCATTTT	CASSLQGQPQHF
.	TRBJ2-2	.	TRBV28	TGTGCCAGCAGTTTATATAGTCCAAGCACCGGGGAGCTGTTTTTT	CASSLYSPSTGELFF
.	TRBJ1-5	once	TRBV19	TGTGCCAGTAGTATAGAAGCAGGGTCGGGCAATCAGCCCCAGCATTTT	CASSIEAGSGNQPQHF
.	TRBJ1-1	once	TRBV18	TGTGCCAGCTCTCTAAGACAGTCCAGTCGGACTGAAGCTTTCTTT	CASSLRQSSRTEAFF
TRBD1	TRBJ1-5	.	TRBV4-1	TGCGCCAGCAGCCAAGTGGGACAGGGGACCCGCAATCAGCCCCAGCATTTT	CASSQVGQGTRNQPQHF
.	TRBJ2-1	.	TRBV7-7	TGTGCTAGCAGCTTGGGTTCCGGGTCCAACAAGGAGCAGTTCTTC	CASSLGSGSNKEQFF
TRBD1	TRBJ1-1	.	TRBV2	TGTGCCAGCACTGGAGAACAGGGGTACACTGAAGCTTTCTTT	CASTGEQGYTEAFF
.	TRBJ2-1	once	TRBV2	TGTGCCAGCAGTGGGTTACAGGACTCCTACAATGAGCAGTTCTTC	CASSGLQDSYNEQFF
TRBD1	TRBJ2-5	.	TRBV15	TGTGCCACCAGCAATCTTGACAGGGGAGAGACCCAGTACTTC	CATSNLDRGETQYF
.	TRBJ2-6	.	TRBV10-3	TGTGCCACCGCAAAAATGGAGGGCTCTGGGGCCAACGTCCTGACTTTC	CATAKMEGSGANVLTF
TRBD1	TRBJ1-1	few	TRBV19	TGTGCCAGCCTAGGGGCAGGGGGATGGACTGAAGCTTTCTTT	CASLGAGGWTEAFF
.	TRBJ1-1	.	TRBV4-1	TGCGCCAGCAGCTTCCATCGAACAATGAACACTGAAGCTTTCTTT	CASSFHRTMNTEAFF
.	TRBJ1-3	.	TRBV7-7	TGTGCCAGCAGCTTAGCCCCAGGCTCTGGAAACACCATATATTTT	CASSLAPGSGNTIYF
.	TRBJ2-3	.	TRBV11-3	TGTGCCAGCAGCGCAGGACTAAACACAGATACGCAGTATTTT	CASSAGLNTDTQYF
.	TRBJ2-3	.	TRBV7-8	TGTGCCAGCAGCTTTGATTGGGAGGATACGCAGTATTTT	CASSFDWEDTQYF
TRBD1	TRBJ2-3	.	TRBV6-6	TGTGCCAGCACGAGGACAGGGCCCACAGATACGCAGTATTTT	CASTRTGPTDTQYF
.	TRBJ1-3	once	TRBV29-1	TGCAGCGTGGCCCCTGCTCTCTCTGGAAACACCATATATTTT	CSVAPALSGNTIYF
TRBD1	TRBJ1-1	.	TRBV11-2	TGTGCCAGCAGCTATAGGACAGGGAACACTGAAGCTTTCTTT	CASSYRTGNTEAFF
.	TRBJ2-5	.	TRBV5-1	TGCGTCAGCAGCTTTTCTTCCAGGGGACAAGAGACCCAGTACTTC	CVSSFSSRGQETQYF